A single T cell receptor beta chain is shown here with its context. Antigen: not known. The data derive from a study of cytomegalovirus exposure and HLA in healthy donors. Findings of the study overall: From TCR beta sequences, most subjects' HLA-A and HLA-B alleles were reportedly predicted accurately. Later analysis placed DRB1 highest and HLA-C lowest in TCR association rates, which differed by HLA locus.

Donors were nominally healthy when sampled, though unrecorded immune exposures were likely. The PCR contained 60 Vbeta and 13 Jbeta primers. Generated by immunoSEQ multiplex PCR, the TCRdb table keeps only in-frame clones and is missing some. The sample includes roughly 180,000 clones, less than 90% of them seen just once. The V and J ends lost 1 base and 2 bases, in that order; junction bases with no gene match: 3. CDR1 SGHTA and CDR2 FQGNSA come from the germline V gene. CDR3 length equals 15 residues. This sequence originates from a woman aged 45-60 years in good health and CMV-seropositive. The rearrangement links TRBV7-2 to TRBJ2-7; 9 bases align to TRBD2. The source material was PBMCs. This CDR3 reads CASSLVAGDPYEQYF. The CDR3 nucleotides read TGTGCCAGCAGCTTAGTAGCGGGAGATCCCTACGAGCAGTACTTC.